The 25 T cell receptor beta chains in this list originate from one sample, sequenced in a study of human T cells and chemical hapten exposure. TCRdb reprocessed the RACE reads via MiXCR and lists one record per CDR3 protein. The profile covers roughly 150,000 distinct CDR3 sequences, with about a quarter appearing a single time and around 2.3% taken by the ten largest. Time point specified: patch test 3, about 24 weeks after DPC sensitization. Noted treatment: therapeutic diphenylcyclopropenone sensitization with weekly scalp DPC. The sample here was whole blood, taken in connection with sensitization to the hapten diphenylcyclopropenone (DPC). The receptors come from a woman between 18 and 29 years old with alopecia areata. Some clones in this sample may be carry-over from other donors' samples.

This chain connects TRBV27 to TRBJ1-2; D unclear. V dropped 9 bases and J dropped 1 base, with 9 bases sitting between them. The CDR3 loop spans 12 amino acids. Germline V CDR1 and CDR2: MNHEY, SMNVEV (reference sequence). The CDR3 loop reads CASGGLNYGYTF. Here the CDR3 DNA reads TGTGCCAGTGGTGGCCTTAACTATGGCTACACCTTC.

This clonotype was counted a few times. This chain uses TRBV9 with TRBJ2-5, with D uncertain. CDR1 and CDR2 (germline): SGDLS, YYNGEE. This CDR3 has 14 amino acids. Trimming removed 0 bases from V and 2 bases from J, with 8 bases in between. The CDR3 reads CASSVALGQETQYF. CDR3 DNA: TGTGCCAGCAGCGTAGCACTGGGACAAGAGACCCAGTACTTC. The whole variable domain, remainder taken from reference TRBV9 and TRBJ2-5, is DSGVTQTPKHLITATGQRVTLRCSPRSGDLSVYWYQQSLDQGLQFLIQYYNGEERAKGNILERFSAQQFPDLHSELNLSSLELGDSALYFCASSVALGQETQYFGPGTRLLVL.

V is TRBV4-2 and J is TRBJ2-3; 9 bases are shared with TRBD1. J lost 4 bases, V lost 0 bases, and 2 bases had no gene match. The CDR3 sequence is 15 residues long. Germline CDR1 and CDR2: LGHNA and YNFKEQ. CDR3 nucleotides: TGTGCCAGCAGCCAAGAGGGACAGGGCCCAGATACGCAGTATTTT. This gives the protein CASSQEGQGPDTQYF.

This clonotype was seen many times. V usage is TRBV9 and J usage is TRBJ2-3; possible D gene TRBD2, 5 bases. Trimming left V 1 base short and J 9 bases short, with 12 bases between. This CDR3 has 13 amino acids. Per the germline V gene, CDR1 is SGDLS and CDR2 is YYNGEE. The CDR3 bases are TGTGCCAGCAGCGTAAAACTAGGAATGACGCAGTATTTT. Translated: CASSVKLGMTQYF.

This chain links TRBV7-9 with TRBJ1-1; D remains unclear. CDR1 SEHNR and CDR2 FQNEAQ come from the germline V gene (reference sequence). Trimming removed 3 bases from V and 2 bases from J, with 7 bases in between. The CDR3 has 13 residues. The CDR3 DNA sequence: TGTGCCAGCAGCTTTCCCTTAAACACTGAAGCTTTCTTT. Protein product: CASSFPLNTEAFF.

The chain carries TRBV3-1 and TRBJ2-1, with 10 nucleotides matching TRBD2. V was pared by 5 bases and J by 0 bases, with 4 bases of the junction left unmatched. Germline-derived CDR1 and CDR2 are LGHDT and YNNKEL (reference sequence). CDR3 size: 16 residues. The CDR3 DNA is TGTGCCAGCAGCTGGCTAGCGGGAGACTCCTACAATGAGCAGTTCTTC. It is translated as CASSWLAGDSYNEQFF.

The chain joins TRBV10-3 to TRBJ2-3; possibly TRBD2 for D (5 bases). Germline V gene sequence: CDR1 ENHRY, CDR2 SYGVKD. The CDR3 length is 16 residues. V lost 0 bases and J 5 bases, leaving 15 bases between the germline ends. CDR3 nucleotide sequence: TGTGCCATCAGTGAGTCCAGTCGCGGTAGCGAAGATACGCAGTATTTT. Its protein product is CAISESSRGSEDTQYF.

The chain links TRBV12-3 or TRBV12-4 to TRBJ1-1; perhaps TRBD1 as D (6 bases). Between the trimmed V and J ends, which lost 2 bases and 11 bases, there was a span of 21 bases. The CDR3 loop spans 15 amino acids. CDR3 region: CASSLPVGRGFEAFF. The CDR3 DNA follows: TGTGCCAGCAGTTTACCGGTCGGCAGGGGCTTTGAGGCTTTCTTT.

This clonotype was observed a handful of times. V gene TRBV5-1 combines with J gene TRBJ2-6; possibly TRBD1 for D (6 bases). The CDR3 extends over 16 amino acids. The germline V gene encodes CDR1 SGHRS and CDR2 YFSETQ. The V end lost 2 bases, the J end lost 0 bases, and 9 bases lay between the germline ends. CDR3 nucleotides: TGCGCCAGCAGCTTCACAGGGTACTCTGGGGCCAACGTCCTGACTTTC. Protein product: CASSFTGYSGANVLTF.

This sequence joins TRBV6-5 and TRBJ2-5; 12 bases match TRBD2. The CDR3 runs to 16 residues. J gave up 5 bases and V 2 bases, and 6 bases lay outside the gene matches. Germline lookup yields CDR1 MNHEY and CDR2 SVGAGI. CDR3 sequence: CASSYGLAGGPETQYF. CDR3 in DNA: TGTGCCAGCAGTTACGGCCTAGCGGGGGGGCCCGAGACCCAGTACTTC.

The chain uses TRBV6-5 and TRBJ2-1; the match to TRBD2 covers 7 bases. V shed 2 bases and J 5 bases; nucleotides not matched to a gene: 3. The V gene's germline CDR1 is MNHEY and CDR2 SVGAGI. This CDR3 has 14 amino acids. CDR3: CASSYVGTNNEQFF. The DNA of the CDR3 is TGTGCCAGCAGTTACGTCGGGACTAACAATGAGCAGTTCTTC.

This clonotype occurred once. The J gene is TRBJ2-2, the V gene TRBV4-3; 11 positions agree with TRBD2. The trim removed 3 bases at V and 8 bases at J, leaving 2 bases unmatched. The CDR3 runs to 14 residues. The germline V gene encodes CDR1 LGHNA and CDR2 YSLEER. This CDR3 is CASSHLAGGGELFF. Written as DNA, the CDR3 is TGCGCCAGCAGCCACCTAGCGGGAGGTGGGGAGCTGTTTTTT.

This clonotype turned up a few times. This rearrangement joins TRBV5-1 to TRBJ2-5; TRBD1 agrees at 7 bases. Germline V gene lookup returns CDR1 SGHRS and CDR2 YFSETQ. V lost 4 bases to trimming and J lost 4 bases; unmatched junction nucleotides: 4. The CDR3 contains 13 residues. Written as DNA, the CDR3 is TGCGCCAGCAGCAATGGACAGGTAGAGACCCAGTACTTC. Amino acid sequence: CASSNGQVETQYF.

This clonotype appeared a single time. The chain uses TRBV28 and TRBJ2-5; D not resolved. The germline CDR1 and CDR2 sequences are MDHEN and SYDVKM. The CDR3 loop spans 13 amino acids. V lost 1 base to trimming and J lost 4 bases, with 7 bases between them. The CDR3 loop reads CASSLYGRETQYF. The CDR3 DNA follows: TGTGCCAGCAGTTTATATGGGCGAGAGACCCAGTACTTC.

This clonotype was detected a few times. The V and J genes are TRBV11-1 and TRBJ2-1; 13 positions match TRBD2. This CDR3 has 15 residues. Trimming cost V 5 bases and J 6 bases; bases outside gene matches: 4. Germline CDR1 is SGHAT and CDR2 is FQDESV (reference sequence). The CDR3 is CASSLTSGGGNEQFF. The CDR3 DNA is TGTGCCAGCAGCCTAACTAGCGGGGGGGGCAATGAGCAGTTCTTC.

V and J are TRBV7-2 and TRBJ2-6; D is tentatively TRBD1 or TRBD2 (5 bases each). V was pared by 1 base and J by 2 bases, with 9 bases between. The CDR3 has 16 residues. The germline gives CDR1 SGHTA, CDR2 FQGNSA. CDR3 in amino acids: CASSLGLGAGANVLTF. The DNA for the CDR3 is TGTGCCAGCAGCTTAGGGTTGGGGGCTGGGGCCAACGTCCTGACTTTC.

This chain connects TRBV6-2 or TRBV6-3 to TRBJ1-1; D gene ambiguous. With 7 bases removed from V and 1 base from J, the gap between germline ends came to 10 bases. Germline lookup yields CDR1 MNHEY and CDR2 SVGEGT. The CDR3 sequence is 13 residues long. The CDR3 DNA reads TGTGCCAGCACTCAGACGGAGAACACTGAAGCTTTCTTT. It is translated as CASTQTENTEAFF.

The rearrangement joins TRBV10-2 to TRBJ2-1; perhaps TRBD2 as D (5 bases). This CDR3 has 15 amino acids. V gave up 4 bases and J gave up 7 bases, with 17 bases separating them. Germline V lookup: CDR1 WSHSY, CDR2 SAAADI. The CDR3 bases are TGCGCCAGCAGTGTGAGTAGCGTGGCCCGGAATGAGCAGTTCTTC. Translated: CASSVSSVARNEQFF.

This clonotype has at least ten counts. The V gene is TRBV18, the J gene TRBJ2-4, with no clear D. Trimming shortened V by 3 bases and J by 3 bases, and 6 bases separated the two germline ends. Germline V gives CDR1 KGHSH, CDR2 LQKENI. This CDR3 comprises 13 residues. The CDR3 nucleotides read TGTGCCAGCTCACCGCCAGGCAAAAACATTCAGTACTTC. Its protein product is CASSPPGKNIQYF.

The chain uses TRBV7-3 and TRBJ2-5; weak D call: TRBD1 (6 bases). This CDR3 is 15 amino acids long. V lost 1 base and J lost 2, with 11 bases in between. CDR1 SGHTA and CDR2 FQGTGA come from the germline V gene. CDR3: CASSLIPGQQETQYF. The CDR3 coding sequence is TGTGCCAGCAGCTTAATTCCGGGACAACAAGAGACCCAGTACTTC.

V and J are TRBV27 and TRBJ1-1; D gene unclear. Trimming shortened V by 5 bases and J by 0 bases, and 10 bases separated the two germline ends. CDR1 and CDR2 (germline): MNHEY, SMNVEV (reference sequence). The CDR3 sequence is 14 residues long. The CDR3 spells CASSPKIVNTEAFF. DNA for the CDR3: TGTGCCAGCAGTCCCAAGATAGTGAACACTGAAGCTTTCTTT.

This clonotype was observed a handful of times. The rearrangement links TRBV4-3 to TRBJ1-1; tentatively, D is TRBD1 (6 bases). Germline CDR1 and CDR2: LGHNA and YSLEER. The CDR3 contains 14 residues. The V gene lost 4 bases and the J gene lost 4 bases, with 13 bases spanning the gap. CDR3 sequence: CASSLRGTSTEAFF. The CDR3 bases are TGCGCCAGCAGCCTAAGGGGGACGAGCACTGAAGCTTTCTTT.

This sequence joins TRBV7-8 and TRBJ1-2, with D unresolved. CDR1 and CDR2 (germline): SGHVS, FQNEAQ. V lost 5 bases and J lost 4, with 8 bases in between. The CDR3 has 12 residues. The CDR3 bases are TGTGCCAGCAGCACCGGGCCCTATGGCTACACCTTC. As protein: CASSTGPYGYTF.

This clonotype was recorded a few times. This chain uses TRBV20-1 with TRBJ1-2, with 8 nucleotides matching TRBD1. V dropped 2 bases and J dropped 7; count of bases not matched to a gene: 6. The CDR3 is 13 residues long. Germline V gene data show CDR1 as DFQATT and CDR2 as SNEGSKA (reference sequence). The CDR3 region has the DNA TGCAGTGCTAGACTTCAGGGGGCCGCTGGCTACACCTTC. It is translated as CSARLQGAAGYTF.

The chain uses TRBV29-1 and TRBJ2-7; 10 nucleotides agree with TRBD2. The CDR3 is 14 amino acids. The V segment lost 0 bases and the J segment 4 bases; nucleotides outside the gene matches: 3. Germline-derived CDR1 and CDR2 are SQVTM and ANQGSEA. The CDR3 sequence is CSVEDRTSGYEQYF. The CDR3 coding sequence is TGCAGCGTTGAAGATCGGACTAGCGGTTACGAGCAGTACTTC.